These 3 T cell receptor beta chains were sequenced from one sample in a study of T cell responses to AZD1222 COVID-19 vaccine. Only in-frame clones appear in the TCRdb table, and some are missing; sequencing was by immunoSEQ multiplex PCR. The sample holds more than 100,000 clones; over 75% are singletons and the top ten take 3.1%. The sample consisted of peripheral blood, taken on day 0 of AZD1222 vaccination. Receptor source: an adult in good health.

The chain has TRBV5-1 and TRBJ2-3; the D is unclear. The germline V gene has CDR1 SGHRS and CDR2 YFSETQ. V lost 0 bases and J lost 2, with 7 bases in between. This CDR3 has 14 residues. The CDR3 coding sequence is TGCGCCAGCAGCTTGGAGGTACACACAGATACGCAGTATTTT. This encodes CASSLEVHTDTQYF.

This rearrangement joins TRBV24-1 to TRBJ1-5, with TRBD1 matching over 7 bases. Germline CDR1 is KGHDR and CDR2 is SFDVKD. The CDR3 extends over 13 amino acids. J was trimmed by 7 bases and V by 5 bases; bases with no gene match: 4. CDR3 sequence: CATSGQGGQPQHF. The CDR3 region has the DNA TGTGCCACCAGTGGTCAGGGGGGACAGCCCCAGCATTTT.

This clone was seen once. This chain links TRBV11-2 with TRBJ2-1; the D call may be TRBD1 or TRBD2 (6 bases each). V lost 0 bases, J lost 8 bases, and 14 bases lay in between. The length of the CDR3 is 15 residues. Germline-derived CDR1 and CDR2 are SGHAT and FQNNGV. The CDR3: CASSLDPGALDEQFF. Here the CDR3 DNA reads TGTGCCAGCAGCTTAGACCCGGGGGCGTTGGATGAGCAGTTCTTC.